This TCR beta chain was profiled in a study of T cell repertoires in cytomegalovirus infection. A single record per CDR3 protein comes from TCRdb applying MiXCR to the reads. The sample consists of 560,000 or so distinct CDR3 sequences, approximately 15% of them appearing once. This clonotype was picked up many times. This CDR3 region has 14 residues. V shed 5 bases and J shed 3 bases, with 13 bases lying between them. The sequenced sample consisted of CD8+ T cells from PBMCs. This clonotype was sampled from a human donor in good health (CMV status not recorded). Some clones in this sample may be carry-over from other donors' samples. V and J are TRBV12-3 or TRBV12-4 and TRBJ2-5; TRBD1 might be the D (5 bases). The CDR3 reads CASSPSTVKETQYF. The CDR3 nucleotides read TGTGCCAGCAGTCCGTCGACAGTAAAAGAGACCCAGTACTTC.